This T cell receptor beta chain was captured in a study of Ad26.COV2.S vaccination and SARS-CoV-2 variants. The treatment denotes: some 20 received Ad26.COV2.S at low or high dose, single or two shots; about five received placebo; per-sample allocation not given. Each sample was drawn 63 days after the first injection (of vaccine or placebo). At a Boston site, the person donating was an adult of 18-55 years. Sequenced by immunoSEQ multiplex PCR; TCRdb stores in-frame clones only, minus some. The sample lists hundreds of thousands of clones; roughly 91% were seen once. There are 18 residues in the CDR3. CDR1 is KGHDR and CDR2 is SFDVKD in the germline V gene. Trimming removed 2 bases from V and 3 bases from J; junction bases left unmatched: 6.

This TCR came from a person aged 18-65 years who received the Ad26.COV2.S COVID-19 vaccine or a placebo. Material: peripheral blood, obtained in a trial of Ad26.COV2.S vaccine versus placebo. This chain joins TRBV24-1 and TRBJ2-5; the match to TRBD2 covers 15 bases. The CDR3 nucleotides are TGTGCCACCAGTGATTCCCCCGGACTAGCGGGGGGGAAAGAGACCCAGTACTTC. As protein: CATSDSPGLAGGKETQYF.